These 27 T cell receptor beta chains were sequenced from one sample in a study of blood T cell repertoires in COVID-19. Measured with immunoSEQ multiplex PCR; TCRdb has only the in-frame clones, and not every one. The sample holds 350,000 or so clones, 83% seen once. Sequenced material: peripheral blood. The receptor source for this set is a man younger than 40 with active or convalescent COVID-19.

In this sample, this clone turned up once. V gene TRBV28 combines with J gene TRBJ2-7; TRBD2 is a possible D gene (6 bases). V lost 6 bases and J 4 bases, leaving 7 bases between the germline ends. CDR3 size: 11 residues. CDR1 MDHEN and CDR2 SYDVKM come from the germline V gene. CDR3 nucleotides: TGTGCCAGCAGCCGGGGGTACGAGCAGTACTTC. This codes for CASSRGYEQYF.

The chain links TRBV7-8 to TRBJ2-5; the match to TRBD2 covers 9 bases. The CDR3 is 17 amino acids. Germline trimming cut 5 bases from V and 4 bases from J; bases unmatched to any gene: 14. Germline CDR1 SGHVS, CDR2 FQNEAQ. CDR3 nucleotide sequence: TGTGCCAGCAGCCCGTTGTGGCGGGGGGGCCACCGAGAGACCCAGTACTTC. It yields the protein CASSPLWRGGHRETQYF.

This chain connects TRBV28 to TRBJ2-7; no firm D call. V shed 3 bases and J shed 6 bases, with 9 bases lying between them. The CDR3 sequence is 12 residues long. Germline CDR1 MDHEN, CDR2 SYDVKM. The CDR3 coding sequence is TGTGCCAGCAGTTTGCTAGTAGGCGAGCAGTACTTC. As protein: CASSLLVGEQYF.

The chain has TRBV7-9 and TRBJ1-1; D might be TRBD1 (6 bases). The CDR3 is made up of 15 amino acids. V lost 2 bases and J lost 1, with 11 bases in between. Germline V gene data show CDR1 as SEHNR and CDR2 as FQNEAQ (reference sequence). CDR3 residues: CASSLPGHQNTEAFF. As DNA, the CDR3 is TGTGCCAGCAGCTTACCGGGACATCAGAACACTGAAGCTTTCTTT.

The chain combines TRBV5-1 with TRBJ2-3; TRBD2 is a possible D gene (6 bases). Looked up from germline, CDR1 is SGHRS and CDR2 is YFSETQ. V gave up 0 bases and J gave up 2 bases, with 10 bases separating them. The CDR3 spans 15 residues. The CDR3 loop is CASSLVAANTDTQYF. The CDR3 bases are TGCGCCAGCAGCTTGGTAGCGGCCAACACAGATACGCAGTATTTT. Using reference TRBV5-1 and TRBJ2-3 for the parts outside the CDR3, the full variable domain is KAGVTQTPRYLIKTRGQQVTLSCSPISGHRSVSWYQQTPGQGLQFLFEYFSETQRNKGNFPGRFSGRQFSNSRSEMNVSTLELGDSALYLCASSLVAANTDTQYFGPGTRLTVL.

This clone showed up just once. The rearrangement joins TRBV11-2 to TRBJ2-3, with 8 bases fitting TRBD2. Per germline, CDR1 SGHAT and CDR2 FQNNGV. The V gene end was trimmed by 5 bases and the J gene end by 3 bases; junction bases not matched to a gene: 10. CDR3 length: 16 residues. The CDR3: CASSVLAGRRTDTQYF. The CDR3 region has the DNA TGTGCCAGCAGCGTTTTAGCGGGGAGGCGGACAGATACGCAGTATTTT. Variable domain in full (rest from reference TRBV11-2 and TRBJ2-3): EAGVAQSPRYKIIEKRQSVAFWCNPISGHATLYWYQQILGQGPKLLIQFQNNGVVDDSQLPKDRFSAERLKGVDSTLKIQPAKLEDSAVYLCASSVLAGRRTDTQYFGPGTRLTVL.

This clone was detected a few times. CDR3 residues: CATLTLEQSPYEQYF. The CDR3, as DNA: TGTGCCACACTGACTTTGGAGCAGTCCCCCTACGAGCAGTACTTC. The chain carries TRBV10-3 and TRBJ2-7; D not resolved. The V end lost 10 bases, the J end lost 2 bases, and 21 bases lay between the germline ends. Looked up from germline, CDR1 is ENHRY and CDR2 is SYGVKD. The CDR3 spans 15 residues.

This clone was seen more than once but under ten times. This chain uses TRBV12-3 or TRBV12-4 with TRBJ2-7; no clear D. Trimming removed 4 bases from V and 3 bases from J, with 7 bases in between. The CDR3 contains 12 residues. The CDR3 loop reads CASSYADYEQYF. CDR3 DNA sequence: TGTGCCAGCAGTTACGCAGACTACGAGCAGTACTTC.

J is TRBJ2-1 and V is TRBV4-2, with D possibly TRBD2 on 6 matching bases. Trimming took off 0 bases at V and 7 bases at J, with 13 bases between the two ends. The CDR3 consists of 15 residues. Germline V gene lookup returns CDR1 LGHNA and CDR2 YNFKEQ. CDR3 loop: CASSQDKAGWNEQFF. The DNA of the CDR3 is TGTGCCAGCAGCCAAGATAAGGCGGGGTGGAATGAGCAGTTCTTC.

J is TRBJ1-1 and V is TRBV6-5; D remains ambiguous. Trimming cost V 7 bases and J 1 base, with 10 bases left between them. CDR3 length: 13 residues. The germline CDR1 and CDR2 sequences are MNHEY and SVGAGI. The CDR3 region has the DNA TGTGCCAGCAATCACAAACCGAACACTGAAGCTTTCTTT. The encoded protein is CASNHKPNTEAFF.

This chain joins TRBV29-1 and TRBJ1-1; no reliable D call. Per germline, CDR1 SQVTM and CDR2 ANQGSEA. V was trimmed by 4 bases and J by 3 bases, leaving 6 bases between them. The CDR3 has 11 amino acids. CDR3: CSVVMYTEAFF. DNA for the CDR3: TGCAGCGTTGTTATGTACACTGAAGCTTTCTTT.

V gene TRBV7-9 combines with J gene TRBJ2-7, with TRBD1 matching 9 bases. This CDR3 contains 14 residues. V trimming: 3 bases; J trimming: 5 bases; junction bases outside the gene matches: 5. Germline V lookup: CDR1 SEHNR, CDR2 FQNEAQ (reference sequence). CDR3 coding DNA: TGTGCCAGCAGCTTCTCCGGGACAGGGAACGAGCAGTACTTC. Its translation: CASSFSGTGNEQYF.

The rearrangement links TRBV28 to TRBJ2-7; TRBD2 agrees at 13 bases. Germline CDR1 is MDHEN and CDR2 is SYDVKM. V shed 6 bases, J shed 6 bases, and the junction held 11 bases outside the gene matches. The CDR3 contains 16 residues. In DNA form, the CDR3 reads TGTGCCAGCAGCCTCTTAACTAGCGGGAGGGCCGTCGAGCAGTACTTC. Protein sequence: CASSLLTSGRAVEQYF.

CDR3 sequence: CASSFEFSYGYTF. CDR3 nucleotide sequence: TGTGCCAGCAGCTTTGAGTTTAGCTATGGCTACACCTTC. The chain carries TRBV7-9 and TRBJ1-2; D gene ambiguous. The CDR3 totals 13 residues. The V and J ends lost 3 bases and 4 bases respectively, with 9 bases between them. CDR1 and CDR2 (germline): SEHNR, FQNEAQ (reference sequence).

V is TRBV7-9 and J is TRBJ2-3, with 11 bases identical to TRBD2. J gave up 3 bases and V 5 bases, and 4 bases lay outside the gene matches. This CDR3 is 15 amino acids long. The germline gives CDR1 SEHNR, CDR2 FQNEAQ (reference sequence). The CDR3 loop reads CASSRTSGSTDTQYF. The DNA of the CDR3 is TGTGCCAGCAGCCGCACTAGCGGGAGTACAGATACGCAGTATTTT. The variable domain in full, with the rest retrieved from reference TRBV7-9 and TRBJ2-3, is DTGVSQNPRHKITKRGQNVTFRCDPISEHNRLYWYRQTLGQGPEFLTYFQNEAQLEKSRLLSDRFSAERPKGSFSTLEIQRTEQGDSAMYLCASSRTSGSTDTQYFGPGTRLTVL.

The table lists this clone with a count of one. Other DNA sequences from this sample encode an identical CDR3 as well. CDR3 in amino acids: CASSSGTSGGTGELFF. The CDR3 region has the DNA TGCGCCAGCAGCTCCGGGACTAGCGGGGGCACCGGGGAGCTGTTTTTT. The chain has TRBV5-1 and TRBJ2-2, with 14 nucleotides matching TRBD2. Trimming cost V 3 bases and J 4 bases; bases outside gene matches: 2. Germline-derived CDR1 and CDR2 are SGHRS and YFSETQ. This CDR3 contains 16 residues.

The chain carries TRBV4-3 and TRBJ1-4; D remains ambiguous. Looked up from germline, CDR1 is LGHNA and CDR2 is YSLEER. There are 15 residues in the CDR3. V was cut by 0 bases and J by 6 bases, with 11 bases left in between. In DNA form, the CDR3 reads TGCGCCAGCAGCCAAGAGCCGTACTTGGATGAAAAACTGTTTTTT. Translating it yields CASSQEPYLDEKLFF.

The chain employs TRBV25-1 and TRBJ2-7; the match to TRBD1 covers 9 bases. Losses at the gene ends were 2 bases for V and 6 bases for J; bases not matched to a gene: 8. The CDR3 has 15 residues. CDR1 MGHDK and CDR2 SYGVNS come from the germline V gene. DNA for the CDR3: TGTGCCAGCAGTGAAATCGGGACAGGGAGGCTCGAGCAGTACTTC. Translating it yields CASSEIGTGRLEQYF.

This clone was observed a few times. The chain couples TRBV24-1 to TRBJ2-5; TRBD2 agrees at 7 bases. Per germline, CDR1 KGHDR and CDR2 SFDVKD. V trimming: 2 bases; J trimming: 4 bases; junction bases outside the gene matches: 6. The CDR3 spans 15 residues. CDR3 in DNA: TGTGCCACCAGTGATTGGGAGGGGCGGCCAGAGACCCAGTACTTC. This translates into CATSDWEGRPETQYF.

J is TRBJ1-2 and V is TRBV7-2, with a possible D match to TRBD1 (5 bases). The CDR3 covers 14 residues. Germline V gene sequence: CDR1 SGHTA, CDR2 FQGNSA. The V end lost 1 base, the J end lost 3 bases, and 9 bases lay between the germline ends. The CDR3 DNA follows: TGTGCCAGCAGCTTAGGACAGCTTTACTATGGCTACACCTTC. This encodes CASSLGQLYYGYTF.

The chain links TRBV29-1 to TRBJ2-7; 7 bases agree with TRBD2. This CDR3 comprises 12 residues. Germline V gene lookup returns CDR1 SQVTM and CDR2 ANQGSEA. With V trimmed by 4 bases and J by 4 bases, 4 bases remained unmatched. The CDR3 bases are TGCAGCGTTGTGAGCGGGGTATACGAGCAGTACTTC. This encodes CSVVSGVYEQYF.

This chain's CDR3 is CASSLRRGSVGELFF. CDR3 coding DNA: TGTGCCAGCAGCTTAAGGCGGGGATCCGTCGGGGAGCTGTTTTTT. V usage is TRBV11-3 and J usage is TRBJ2-2; possibly TRBD2 for D (6 bases). Deletions cut 2 bases from V and 7 bases from J, with 14 bases between. The CDR3 extends over 15 amino acids. The germline CDR1 and CDR2 sequences are SGHNT and YENEEA.

This clone was seen only once. The CDR3 coding sequence is TGCAGTGCCAGTGAGGGCAGGGGGGATGAAAAACTGTTTTTT. This codes for CSASEGRGDEKLFF. The rearrangement joins TRBV20-1 to TRBJ1-4; 7 bases line up with TRBD1. The CDR3 is 14 residues long. Per germline, CDR1 DFQATT and CDR2 SNEGSKA (reference sequence). Trimming took 6 bases from V and 6 from J; bases not matched to a gene: 10.

The chain combines TRBV5-1 with TRBJ2-7; TRBD2 aligns across 11 bases. Germline-derived CDR1 and CDR2 are SGHRS and YFSETQ. This CDR3 is 20 amino acids long. Trimming at V came to 4 bases and at J to 0 bases, leaving 18 bases not matched to a gene. The CDR3 DNA follows: TGCGCCAGCAGCCTAACCCGACCCGGGCTAGCGGGAGGCCCCTCCTACGAGCAGTACTTC. Translation gives CASSLTRPGLAGGPSYEQYF.

The V call is TRBV19, the J call TRBJ2-1, with a possible D match to TRBD2 (6 bases). CDR3 length equals 12 residues. The germline CDR1 and CDR2 sequences are LNHDA and SQIVND (reference sequence). Trimming removed 6 bases at V and 4 bases at J, with 7 bases between. CDR3 coding DNA: TGTGCCAGTAGCGGGAGTTACAATGAGCAGTTCTTC. It specifies CASSGSYNEQFF.

The gene calls are TRBV5-6 and TRBJ1-1; D is uncertain. The ends were cut back, 4 bases at V and 7 bases at J, with 20 bases in the middle. CDR1 is SGHDT, CDR2 YYEEEE, per germline. This CDR3 contains 15 residues. The CDR3 DNA reads as TGTGCCAGCAGCCCGTGGCTGGAGGGTTGGGTTGAAGCTTTCTTT. Encoded protein: CASSPWLEGWVEAFF.

This chain joins TRBV21-1 and TRBJ1-1; the table assigns TRBD1, which was not confirmed against the DNA. TRBV21-1 is noted as a pseudogene. The CDR3 length is 17 residues. CDR3 in amino acids: CASSKFASGGCSTEAFF. The CDR3 DNA reads TGTGCCAGCAGCAAATTCGCTTCAGGGGGATGTAGCACTGAAGCTTTCTTT.